The 32 T cell receptor beta chains reported below all come from one sample, sequenced in a study of blood T cell repertoires in COVID-19. Repertoires were generated with immunoSEQ multiplex PCR, while TCRdb's copy carries only in-frame clones and drops some. The table has 150,000 to 200,000 clones, roughly nine tenths seen once. Sequenced sample: peripheral blood. The receptors come from a man in his forties with acute or convalescent COVID-19.

This clone occurred a few times. The gene calls are TRBV11-2 and TRBJ1-6; tentatively, D is TRBD1 (5 bases). The V gene's germline CDR1 is SGHAT and CDR2 FQNNGV. This CDR3 contains 14 residues. The germline V and J ends were trimmed by 8 bases and 10 bases, with 18 bases remaining between them. The CDR3 DNA is TGTGCCAGCGGACCCACAGGTGTGGACTCACCCCTCCACTTT. Protein: CASGPTGVDSPLHF. The entire variable domain, with the rest obtained from reference TRBV11-2 and TRBJ1-6, is as follows: EAGVAQSPRYKIIEKRQSVAFWCNPISGHATLYWYQQILGQGPKLLIQFQNNGVVDDSQLPKDRFSAERLKGVDSTLKIQPAKLEDSAVYLCASGPTGVDSPLHFGNGTRLTVT.

The chain is built from TRBV5-1 and TRBJ2-7; 15 nucleotides agree with TRBD2. Trimming took 4 bases from V and 4 from J; bases not matched to a gene: 6. The CDR3 has 16 residues. Per the germline V gene, CDR1 is SGHRS and CDR2 is YFSETQ. Here the CDR3 reads CASSKGLAGGLYEQYF. The CDR3 DNA is TGCGCCAGCAGCAAAGGACTAGCGGGGGGGCTGTACGAGCAGTACTTC.

This chain joins TRBV19 and TRBJ2-7; 9 positions match TRBD1. This CDR3 has 14 residues. V gave up 6 bases and J gave up 1 base; unmatched junction bases: 4. CDR1 and CDR2 from the germline V gene are LNHDA and SQIVND (reference sequence). The DNA of the CDR3 is TGTGCCAGTAGGCTGACAGGGGGATCCTACGAGCAGTACTTC. Encoded protein: CASRLTGGSYEQYF.

This clone came up once. The chain is built from TRBV20-1 and TRBJ1-2; D is unresolved. With 5 bases removed from V and 10 bases from J, the gap between germline ends came to 11 bases. Germline V gene data show CDR1 as DFQATT and CDR2 as SNEGSKA (reference sequence). The CDR3 spans 10 residues. CDR3 nucleotide sequence: TGCAGTGCTTCCATTTTCCCCTACACCTTC. The encoded protein is CSASIFPYTF.

V gene TRBV28 combines with J gene TRBJ1-6, with TRBD1 matching over 11 bases. Germline lookup yields CDR1 MDHEN and CDR2 SYDVKM. This CDR3 is 13 amino acids long. V lost 8 bases to trimming and J lost 7 bases; unmatched junction nucleotides: 1. CDR3 bases: TGTGCCAGCGGGACAGGGGGGAATTCACCCCTCCACTTT. Translating gives CASGTGGNSPLHF.

J is TRBJ1-3 and V is TRBV5-1; the D gene is possibly TRBD1 (6 bases). CDR3 length equals 16 residues. The V end lost 4 bases, the J end lost 4 bases, and 18 bases lay between the germline ends. The germline V gene has CDR1 SGHRS and CDR2 YFSETQ. CDR3 protein: CASSPDGGPYGNTIYF. The DNA of the CDR3 is TGCGCCAGCAGCCCCGATGGGGGCCCATACGGAAACACCATATATTTT.

The chain couples TRBV6-5 to TRBJ1-5, with 8 bases identical to TRBD1. This CDR3 spans 15 amino acids. Germline V lookup: CDR1 MNHEY, CDR2 SVGAGI. The V gene end was trimmed by 6 bases and the J gene end by 4 bases; junction bases not matched to a gene: 8. The CDR3 region is CASRTGTGGNQPQHF. The DNA of the CDR3 is TGTGCCAGCAGGACAGGGACAGGTGGAAATCAGCCCCAGCATTTT.

The rearrangement uses TRBV5-1 and TRBJ1-1, with TRBD1 as a possible D gene (5 bases). Trimming pared 1 base from V and 1 base from J, leaving 14 bases between. CDR1 is SGHRS and CDR2 is YFSETQ in the germline V gene. The CDR3 has 16 residues. The CDR3 bases are TGCGCCAGCAGCTTGAGGTTTGGGGCGGAGAACACTGAAGCTTTCTTT. Encoded protein: CASSLRFGAENTEAFF.

The rearrangement links TRBV7-9 to TRBJ1-1, with D unclear. There are 14 residues in the CDR3. Trimming took 0 bases from V and 0 from J, leaving 5 bases between them. Per germline, CDR1 SEHNR and CDR2 FQNEAQ (reference sequence). The CDR3 nucleotides read TGTGCCAGCAGCTTAGCATCCGTGAACACTGAAGCTTTCTTT. Protein: CASSLASVNTEAFF.

The J gene is TRBJ2-1, the V gene TRBV11-2, with D perhaps matching TRBD2 (6 bases). The CDR3 extends over 16 amino acids. CDR1 is SGHAT and CDR2 is FQNNGV in the germline V gene. The ends were cut back, 5 bases at V and 1 base at J, with 15 bases in the middle. The CDR3 sequence: CASSPNGGTSYNEQFF. CDR3 bases: TGTGCCAGCAGCCCCAATGGGGGGACTTCCTACAATGAGCAGTTCTTC.

This rearrangement joins TRBV5-6 to TRBJ2-2, with 12 bases aligning to TRBD2. The germline CDR1 and CDR2 sequences are SGHDT and YYEEEE. The V segment lost 4 bases and the J segment 1 base; nucleotides outside the gene matches: 8. This CDR3 spans 18 amino acids. This CDR3 is CASSPSSLAGGNTGELFF. In nucleotides, the CDR3 is TGTGCCAGCAGCCCCTCCTCACTAGCGGGGGGGAACACCGGGGAGCTGTTTTTT.

This rearrangement joins TRBV4-2 to TRBJ2-4; 15 bases are a match to TRBD2. This CDR3 has 17 amino acids. With V trimmed by 2 bases and J by 7 bases, 6 bases remained unmatched. The germline CDR1 and CDR2 sequences are LGHNA and YNFKEQ. The CDR3 coding sequence is TGTGCCAGCAGCCAAACGGGACTAGCGGGGGGATTGAACATTCAGTACTTC. It is translated as CASSQTGLAGGLNIQYF.

The V call is TRBV4-1, the J call TRBJ2-5; possible D gene TRBD2, 6 bases. The CDR3 consists of 16 residues. Germline V lookup: CDR1 MGHRA, CDR2 YSYEKL. Trimming took 1 base from V and 4 from J, leaving 16 bases between them. The CDR3 region is CASSQAGGLQGETQYF. The CDR3 bases are TGCGCCAGCAGCCAAGCCGGGGGACTCCAGGGAGAGACCCAGTACTTC.

The rearrangement joins TRBV7-2 to TRBJ2-7; 7 bases fit TRBD2. V trimming: 3 bases; J trimming: 4 bases; junction bases outside the gene matches: 9. CDR1 and CDR2 from the germline V gene are SGHTA and FQGNSA. The CDR3 runs 15 residues. DNA of the CDR3: TGTGCCAGCAGCTTCCCGGGACTAAGGGGATACGAGCAGTACTTC. Translating it yields CASSFPGLRGYEQYF.

V and J are TRBV19 and TRBJ1-2, with TRBD1 matching over 8 bases. V shed 5 bases and J 5 bases; nucleotides not matched to a gene: 7. The CDR3 contains 14 residues. Germline-derived CDR1 and CDR2 are LNHDA and SQIVND (reference sequence). The CDR3: CASSETGVGYGYTF. The CDR3 coding sequence is TGTGCCAGTAGTGAGACAGGGGTGGGATATGGCTACACCTTC. The variable domain in full, completed from reference TRBV19 and TRBJ1-2, reads DGGITQSPKYLFRKEGQNVTLSCEQNLNHDAMYWYRQDPGQGLRLIYYSQIVNDFQKGDIAEGYSVSREKKESFPLTVTSAQKNPTAFYLCASSETGVGYGYTFGSGTRLTVV.

A few counts support this clone. The rearrangement uses TRBV7-8 and TRBJ2-2; TRBD1 matches at 9 bases. J gave up 5 bases and V 3 bases, and 7 bases lay outside the gene matches. Germline assignment: CDR1 SGHVS and CDR2 FQNEAQ. The CDR3 totals 16 residues. DNA of the CDR3: TGTGCCAGCAGCTTGCCGGGACAGGGTCGGACCGGGGAGCTGTTTTTT. Translation gives CASSLPGQGRTGELFF.

The chain uses TRBV10-3 and TRBJ2-3, with a weak D call TRBD2 (6 bases). The CDR3 length is 16 residues. The V and J ends lost 0 bases and 6 bases respectively, with 16 bases between them. The germline CDR1 and CDR2 sequences are ENHRY and SYGVKD. CDR3 amino acids: CAISESSGLKKDTQYF. DNA of the CDR3: TGTGCCATCAGTGAGTCTTCGGGACTCAAAAAGGATACGCAGTATTTT.

The chain is built from TRBV9 and TRBJ2-1; possibly TRBD2 for D (6 bases). The CDR3 is 15 amino acids. The V end lost 3 bases, the J end lost 9 bases, and 19 bases lay between the germline ends. Germline V gene lookup returns CDR1 SGDLS and CDR2 YYNGEE. The CDR3 is CASSGSGRTWGEQFF. The CDR3 nucleotides read TGTGCCAGCAGCGGGAGCGGGCGGACCTGGGGTGAGCAGTTCTTC.

This rearrangement joins TRBV15 to TRBJ2-2; 9 bases line up with TRBD2. CDR1 is LNHNV, CDR2 YYDKDF, per germline (reference sequence). The CDR3 is 18 residues long. Trimming removed 1 base from V and 2 bases from J; junction bases left unmatched: 8. The CDR3 reads CATSRVVLAGFNTGELFF. In nucleotides, the CDR3 is TGTGCCACCAGCAGAGTTGTCCTAGCGGGGTTTAACACCGGGGAGCTGTTTTTT.

J is TRBJ1-1 and V is TRBV4-3, with a weak D call TRBD1 (5 bases). V was shortened by 6 bases and J by 0 bases, with 11 bases between the two germline ends. This CDR3 has 14 residues. CDR1 is LGHNA and CDR2 is YSLEER in the germline V gene. The CDR3 DNA sequence: TGCGCCAGCAGGTCCGCAGGGCTGAACACTGAAGCTTTCTTT. Its translation: CASRSAGLNTEAFF.

This clone appeared a few times. The genes are TRBV4-3 and TRBJ1-1, with no clear D. Trimming shortened V by 0 bases and J by 1 base, and 12 bases separated the two germline ends. The CDR3 totals 16 residues. From germline, CDR1 is LGHNA and CDR2 YSLEER. Written as DNA, the CDR3 is TGCGCCAGCAGCCAAGAACTAAACCTGCAGAACACTGAAGCTTTCTTT. Translating it yields CASSQELNLQNTEAFF.

The V and J genes are TRBV6-2 or TRBV6-3 and TRBJ1-5, with TRBD1 identical over 9 bases. The CDR3 loop spans 16 amino acids. With 2 bases clipped from V and 6 bases from J, the junction kept 8 bases outside the gene matches. The germline V gene has CDR1 MNHEY and CDR2 SVGEGT. The CDR3 DNA follows: TGTGCCAGCAGTTACCGGGACAGGGTTGTCGGTCAGCCCCAGCATTTT. Translation gives CASSYRDRVVGQPQHF.

The J gene is TRBJ2-3, the V gene TRBV7-2; no clear D gene. Germline assignment: CDR1 SGHTA and CDR2 FQGNSA. Trimming cost V 3 bases and J 4 bases, with 14 bases left between them. CDR3 length: 15 residues. In DNA, the CDR3 is TGTGCCAGCAGCTTTTCTGGCCCCCCTGCAGATACGCAGTATTTT. Protein sequence: CASSFSGPPADTQYF.

The rearrangement links TRBV14 to TRBJ1-2, with D possibly matching TRBD1 (6 bases). Germline CDR1 and CDR2: SGHDN and FVKESK. This CDR3 comprises 12 residues. The V and J ends lost 6 bases and 5 bases respectively, with 10 bases between them. The CDR3 bases are TGTGCCAGCAGTCACAGGGATTATGGCTACACCTTC. Amino acids: CASSHRDYGYTF.

The chain joins TRBV10-1 to TRBJ2-2; D call uncertain. CDR3 size: 12 residues. Germline V gives CDR1 WNHNN, CDR2 SYGVQD (reference sequence). Trimming left V 4 bases short and J 3 bases short, with 3 bases between. This chain's CDR3 is CASSGDTGELFF. CDR3 bases: TGCGCCAGCAGTGGAGACACCGGGGAGCTGTTTTTT.

The chain employs TRBV12-3 or TRBV12-4 and TRBJ1-2; a possible D gene is TRBD1 (5 bases). V was pared by 2 bases and J by 2 bases, with 6 bases between. The CDR3 is 13 residues long. The CDR3 region is CASSLKGNYGYTF. DNA for the CDR3: TGTGCCAGCAGTTTAAAGGGGAACTATGGCTACACCTTC.

The chain employs TRBV5-1 and TRBJ2-3; maybe TRBD1 (6 bases). The V and J ends lost 5 bases and 6 bases respectively, with 22 bases between them. CDR1 and CDR2 (germline): SGHRS, YFSETQ. The CDR3 totals 16 residues. The CDR3 coding sequence is TGCGCCAGCAGAATCCGGACACGTCTACAGGGCGATACGCAGTATTTT. It codes for CASRIRTRLQGDTQYF.

The rearrangement joins TRBV6-5 to TRBJ1-1, with 7 nucleotides matching TRBD1. Per the germline V gene, CDR1 is MNHEY and CDR2 is SVGAGI. The V segment lost 6 bases and the J segment 0 bases; nucleotides outside the gene matches: 4. CDR3 size: 14 residues. The CDR3 loop reads CASRMGQLNTEAFF. In DNA form, the CDR3 reads TGTGCCAGCAGGATGGGACAGCTGAACACTGAAGCTTTCTTT.

V is TRBV5-1 and J is TRBJ2-1; no clear D gene. Per the germline V gene, CDR1 is SGHRS and CDR2 is YFSETQ. Trimming removed 6 bases at V and 0 bases at J, with 10 bases between. The length of the CDR3 is 14 residues. CDR3 loop: CASTPTPSYNEQFF. Here the CDR3 DNA reads TGCGCCAGCACCCCTACCCCCTCCTACAATGAGCAGTTCTTC.

The chain couples TRBV10-2 to TRBJ2-3; D uncertain. Between the trimmed V and J ends, which lost 6 bases and 5 bases, there was a span of 6 bases. This CDR3 is built from 11 residues. The V gene's germline CDR1 is WSHSY and CDR2 SAAADI. CDR3 loop: CASRSIDTQYF. The CDR3 DNA sequence: TGCGCCAGCAGATCTATAGATACGCAGTATTTT.

The rearrangement links TRBV7-9 to TRBJ1-5; D is uncertain. Germline CDR1 is SEHNR and CDR2 is FQNEAQ (reference sequence). The V end was cut by 5 bases, the J end by 0 bases, with 8 bases between. CDR3 length: 14 residues. The CDR3 loop is CASSREYSNQPQHF. The CDR3 DNA is TGTGCCAGCAGCCGGGAGTATAGCAATCAGCCCCAGCATTTT.

This chain links TRBV30 with TRBJ1-2; D remains unclear. This CDR3 spans 17 amino acids. Trimming left V 1 base short and J 4 bases short, with 22 bases between. Germline V gene lookup returns CDR1 GTSNPN and CDR2 SVGIG (reference sequence). The CDR3 bases are TGTGCCTGGAGTGATAACCTGCTGCAGATCTTTCTCTATGGCTACACCTTC. It translates to CAWSDNLLQIFLYGYTF.